The 6 T cell receptor beta chains presented below share a single source sample, sequenced in a study of blood T cell repertoires in COVID-19. TCRdb's copy holds only in-frame clones and misses some; the assay was immunoSEQ multiplex PCR. The sample comprises 220,000 or so clones, about 79% of which are singletons, and about 3.7% rests with the top ten. Specimen: PBMCs or T cells enriched from blood (not recorded which). The receptors shown here come from a woman in her fifties or sixties who had recovered from COVID-19.

This clone was seen a handful of times. V usage is TRBV29-1 and J usage is TRBJ1-1; the D is unclear. V was cut by 6 bases and J by 1 base, with 24 bases left in between. The CDR3 has 17 amino acids. CDR1 SQVTM and CDR2 ANQGSEA come from the germline V gene. CDR3 nucleotide sequence: TGCAGCGTCCCGAACTGGGCGAGCAACCGTGGGAACACTGAAGCTTTCTTT. Translating gives CSVPNWASNRGNTEAFF. The complete variable domain, with remaining parts taken from reference TRBV29-1 and TRBJ1-1, reads SAVISQKPSRDICQRGTSLTIQCQVDSQVTMMFWYRQQPGQSLTLIATANQGSEATYESGFVIDKFPISRPNLTFSTLTVSNMSPEDSSIYLCSVPNWASNRGNTEAFFGQGTRLTVV.

This chain connects TRBV6-2 or TRBV6-3 to TRBJ1-5, with D uncertain. The CDR3 is made up of 16 amino acids. Trimming cost V 0 bases and J 2 bases, with 11 bases left between them. Germline loops: CDR1 MNHEY, CDR2 SVGEGT. The CDR3 region has the DNA TGTGCCAGCAGTTACTCGCGAGGTGACGGCAATCAGCCCCAGCATTTT. It is translated as CASSYSRGDGNQPQHF.

The CDR3 DNA reads TGTGCCAGCAGCTTAGCTCTGGAGCTGGGCTATGGCTACACCTTC. The encoded protein is CASSLALELGYGYTF. The chain carries TRBV7-8 and TRBJ1-2; D gene uncertain. Per the germline V gene, CDR1 is SGHVS and CDR2 is FQNEAQ. This CDR3 has 15 residues. The germline V and J ends were trimmed by 0 bases and 4 bases, with 12 bases remaining between them.

This rearrangement joins TRBV7-3 to TRBJ1-1; 8 bases fit TRBD1. The CDR3 has 14 residues. The germline CDR1 and CDR2 sequences are SGHTA and FQGTGA. The trim removed 5 bases at V and 6 bases at J, leaving 8 bases unmatched. The CDR3: CASSPDIQGAEAFF. The CDR3 DNA is TGTGCCAGCAGCCCAGATATACAGGGGGCTGAAGCTTTCTTT.

This rearrangement joins TRBV7-9 to TRBJ2-3; no reliable D call. Trimming took off 5 bases at V and 6 bases at J, with 9 bases between the two ends. The CDR3 is made up of 12 amino acids. Looked up from germline, CDR1 is SEHNR and CDR2 is FQNEAQ (reference sequence). The CDR3 here is CASSRDEDTQYF. The CDR3 nucleotides read TGTGCCAGCAGCAGGGATGAGGATACGCAGTATTTT.

This clone has only a few counts. The chain is built from TRBV7-2 and TRBJ2-3, with 8 bases identical to TRBD2. CDR1 and CDR2 (germline): SGHTA, FQGNSA. The length of the CDR3 is 17 residues. V was clipped by 3 bases and J by 1 base; unmatched bases: 9. The CDR3 loop reads CASSLSPSGSGTDTQYF. The CDR3 DNA reads TGTGCCAGCAGCTTGTCCCCGAGCGGGAGTGGCACAGATACGCAGTATTTT. Filled out from reference TRBV7-2 and TRBJ2-3, the complete variable domain reads GAGVSQSPSNKVTEKGKDVELRCDPISGHTALYWYRQSLGQGLEFLIYFQGNSAPDKSGLPSDRFSAERTGGSVSTLTIQRTQQEDSAVYLCASSLSPSGSGTDTQYFGPGTRLTVL.